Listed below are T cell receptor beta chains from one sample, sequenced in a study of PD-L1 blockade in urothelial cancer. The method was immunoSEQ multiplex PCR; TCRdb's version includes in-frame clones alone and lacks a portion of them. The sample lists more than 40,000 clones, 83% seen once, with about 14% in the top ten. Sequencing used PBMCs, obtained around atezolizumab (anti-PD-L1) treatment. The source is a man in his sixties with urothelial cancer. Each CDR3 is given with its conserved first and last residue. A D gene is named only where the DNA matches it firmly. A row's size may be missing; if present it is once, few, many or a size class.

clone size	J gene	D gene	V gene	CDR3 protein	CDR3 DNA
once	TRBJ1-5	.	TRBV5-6	CASSLAGGSNQPQHF	TGTGCCAGCAGCTTGGCCGGGGGTAGCAATCAGCCCCAGCATTTT
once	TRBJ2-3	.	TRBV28	CASSAISLSDTQYF	TGTGCCAGCAGTGCAATTTCTCTATCGGATACGCAGTATTTT
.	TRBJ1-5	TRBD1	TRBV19	CASSTGQGALPQHF	TGTGCCAGTAGTACCGGACAGGGGGCCTTGCCCCAGCATTTT
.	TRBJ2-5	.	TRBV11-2	CASTSTRRETQYF	TGTGCCAGCACGTCGACGAGGAGAGAGACCCAGTACTTC
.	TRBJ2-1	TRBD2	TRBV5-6	CASSLSLAGGPSSYNEQFF	TGTGCCAGCAGCTTGTCGCTAGCGGGGGGGCCGAGCTCCTACAATGAGCAGTTCTTC
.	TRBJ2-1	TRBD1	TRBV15	CATSRGQGFGAEQFF	TGTGCCACCAGCAGAGGACAGGGGTTCGGTGCTGAGCAGTTCTTC
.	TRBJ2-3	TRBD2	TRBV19	CASSRTSGGRGTQYF	TGTGCCAGTAGTAGGACTAGCGGGGGACGGGGTACGCAGTATTTT
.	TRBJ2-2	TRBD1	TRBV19	CASSGGQGNTGELFF	TGTGCCAGTAGTGGGGGACAGGGCAACACCGGGGAGCTGTTTTTT
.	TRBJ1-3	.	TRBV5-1	CASSFGGAESGNTIYF	TGCGCCAGCAGCTTCGGGGGGGCCGAGTCTGGAAACACCATATATTTT
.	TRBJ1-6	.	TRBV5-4	CASSLPGGSPLHF	TGTGCCAGCAGTCTGCCTGGAGGCTCACCCCTCCACTTT